This TCR beta chain was found in a study of monozygotic twins with inflammatory bowel disease. Study conclusions and caveats: On the inverse Simpson index, IBD patients scored lower for TCRbeta diversity than healthy co-twins.

Of note for this clonotype: Its antigen is not identified.

TCRdb reprocessed the 5' RACE reads, keeping one entry per CDR3 protein, no DNA. Seen in this sample are approximately 400,000 distinct CDR3 sequences; the ten most common clones hold more than 2%. The germline CDR1 and CDR2 sequences are SGHTA and FQGTGA. The CDR3 extends over 16 amino acids. The rearrangement joins TRBV7-3 to TRBJ2-1; the TCRdb call, TRBD1, lacks DNA for checking. Input material: blood. This TCR came from a human donor with ulcerative colitis or Crohn's disease, or a healthy co-twin of an affected twin (not recorded which). The CDR3 protein is CASSPRGDRVNNEQFF.